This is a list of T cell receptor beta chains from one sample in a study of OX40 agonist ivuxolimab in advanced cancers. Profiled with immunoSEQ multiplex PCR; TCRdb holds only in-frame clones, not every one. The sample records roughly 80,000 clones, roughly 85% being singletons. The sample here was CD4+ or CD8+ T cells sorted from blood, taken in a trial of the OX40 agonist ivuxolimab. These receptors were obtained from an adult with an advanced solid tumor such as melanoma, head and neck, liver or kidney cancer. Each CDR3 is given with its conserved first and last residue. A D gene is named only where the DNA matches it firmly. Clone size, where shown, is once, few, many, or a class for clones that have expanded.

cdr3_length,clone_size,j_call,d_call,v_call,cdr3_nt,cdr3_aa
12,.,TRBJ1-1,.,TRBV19,TGTGCCAGTAGTAGTACAGGTGTTGAAGCTTTCTTT,CASSSTGVEAFF
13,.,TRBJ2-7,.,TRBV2,TGTGCCAGCAGTGGTAAGGCAGGGACCGAGCAGTACTTC,CASSGKAGTEQYF
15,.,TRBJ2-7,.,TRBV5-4,TGTGCCAGCAGCTTCAGCAACAACAAGATCTACGAGCAGTACTTC,CASSFSNNKIYEQYF
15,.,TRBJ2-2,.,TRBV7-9,TGTGCCAGCAGCCATTGGGGACTGCCCACCGGGGAGCTGTTTTTT,CASSHWGLPTGELFF
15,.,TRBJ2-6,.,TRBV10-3,TGTGCCATCAGTCCCGCTTCCTCTGGGGCCAACGTCCTGACTTTC,CAISPASSGANVLTF
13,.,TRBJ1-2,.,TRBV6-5,TGTGCCAGCAGTTATGACAGGATGGGTGGCTACACCTTC,CASSYDRMGGYTF
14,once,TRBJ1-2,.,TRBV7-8,TGTGCCAGCAGCTTAGGATCAGAGAACTATGGCTACACCTTC,CASSLGSENYGYTF
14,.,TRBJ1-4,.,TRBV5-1,TGCGCCAGCAGCTTGTTGGAGGGGGAGGAAAAACTGTTTTTT,CASSLLEGEEKLFF
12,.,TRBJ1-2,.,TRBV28,TGTGCCAGCAGTTTGGTGGGCCAAGGCTACACCTTC,CASSLVGQGYTF
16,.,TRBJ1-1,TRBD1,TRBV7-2,TGTGCCAGCAGCTTATTCGGGAGGGGGCTGAGCACTGAAGCTTTCTTT,CASSLFGRGLSTEAFF
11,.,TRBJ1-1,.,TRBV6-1,TGTGCCAGCACCCGGCCCAGTCAAGCTTTCTTT,CASTRPSQAFF
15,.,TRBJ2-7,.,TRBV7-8,TGTGCCAGCAGCCCCCTACTAGACAACTACTACGAGCAGTACTTC,CASSPLLDNYYEQYF
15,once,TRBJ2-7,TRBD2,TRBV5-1,TGCGCCAGCAGCTATACTAGCGGGGACTCCTACGAGCAGTACTTC,CASSYTSGDSYEQYF
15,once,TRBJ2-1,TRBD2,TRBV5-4,TGTGCCAGCAGCTCCCCAGCGGGAGCCAGGAATGAGCAGTTCTTC,CASSSPAGARNEQFF
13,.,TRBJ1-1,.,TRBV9,TGTGCCAGCAGCGTAGGGATGAACACTGAAGCTTTCTTT,CASSVGMNTEAFF
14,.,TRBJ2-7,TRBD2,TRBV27,TGTGCCAGCAGTTGGCTAGCGGGGGACTTCGAGCAGTACTTC,CASSWLAGDFEQYF
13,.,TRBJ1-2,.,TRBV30,TGTGCCTGGAGTCGTACAGGGAACTATGGCTACACCTTC,CAWSRTGNYGYTF
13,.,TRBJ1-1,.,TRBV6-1,TGTGCCAGCAGTGAGGTACTTGTGACTGAAGCTTTCTTT,CASSEVLVTEAFF
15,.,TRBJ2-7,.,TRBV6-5,TGTGCCAGCAGTTTCTCCTCGGGGCTTCCCTACGAGCAGTACTTC,CASSFSSGLPYEQYF
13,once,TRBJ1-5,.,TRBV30,TGTGCCTGGAGTGATGCCCTCAACCAGCCCCAGCATTTT,CAWSDALNQPQHF
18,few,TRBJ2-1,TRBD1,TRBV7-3,TGTGCCAGCAGCTTACTAGTAGGGGGCGGAAGCCTGTACAATGAGCAGTTCTTC,CASSLLVGGGSLYNEQFF
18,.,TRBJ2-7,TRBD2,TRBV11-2,TGTGCCAGCAGCGGAATTGAGCGGGGGGGCCACCCTCGCTACGAGCAGTACTTC,CASSGIERGGHPRYEQYF
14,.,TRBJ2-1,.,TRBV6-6,TGTGCCACCACAGGCAGGGTAGCCAACAATGAGCAGTTCTTC,CATTGRVANNEQFF
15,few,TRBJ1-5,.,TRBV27,TGTGCCAGCAGGTTACGGGAAAATAGCAATCAGCCCCAGCATTTT,CASRLRENSNQPQHF
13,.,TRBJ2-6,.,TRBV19,TGTGCCAGTAGATTCGGGGGTAAGGACGTCCTGACTTTC,CASRFGGKDVLTF
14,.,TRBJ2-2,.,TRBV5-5,TGTGCCAGCAGCCGGGAGTGGGTCACCGGGGAGCTGTTTTTT,CASSREWVTGELFF
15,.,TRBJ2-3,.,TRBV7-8,TGTGCCAGCAGCTTAGAGGAGGTGAGGGCAGATACGCAGTATTTT,CASSLEEVRADTQYF
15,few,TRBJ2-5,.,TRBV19,TGTGCCAGTAGTATCGGGGGACAGTTCGGGGAGACCCAGTACTTC,CASSIGGQFGETQYF
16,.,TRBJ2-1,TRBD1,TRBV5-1,TGCGCCAGCAGCTCGACCACAGGGGGCGCGAACAATGAGCAGTTCTTC,CASSSTTGGANNEQFF
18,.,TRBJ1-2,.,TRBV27,TGTGCCAGCAGTTTAACCGGGACAATCCCCTCCAAACGCTATGGCTACACCTTC,CASSLTGTIPSKRYGYTF
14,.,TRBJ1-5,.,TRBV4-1,TGCGCCAGCAGCCAAGGGGGGGTGGGTCAGCCCCAGCATTTT,CASSQGGVGQPQHF
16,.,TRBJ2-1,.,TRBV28,TGTGCCAGCAGTTTCAGATTTTTCTCTTCCTACAATGAGCAGTTCTTC,CASSFRFFSSYNEQFF
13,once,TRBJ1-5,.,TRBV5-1,TGCGCCAGCAGCTTGGCAGGGATAGGGCCCCAGCATTTT,CASSLAGIGPQHF
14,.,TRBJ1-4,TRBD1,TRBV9,TGTGCCAGCAGTCGACAGGGGACTAATGAAAAACTGTTTTTT,CASSRQGTNEKLFF
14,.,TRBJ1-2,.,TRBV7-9,TGTGCCAGCAGCGCGTCGGGGACTAACTATGGCTACACCTTC,CASSASGTNYGYTF
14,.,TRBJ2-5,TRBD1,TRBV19,TGTGCCAGTAGTATATCGGGACAGCAAGAGACCCAGTACTTC,CASSISGQQETQYF
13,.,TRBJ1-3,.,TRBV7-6,TGTGCCAGCAGCGGACTCCTCGGAAACACCATATATTTT,CASSGLLGNTIYF
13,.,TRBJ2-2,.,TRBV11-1,TGTGCCAGCAGCTTAGCTGGCACCGGGGAGCTGTTTTTT,CASSLAGTGELFF
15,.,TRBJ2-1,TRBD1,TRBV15,TGTGCCACCAGCCTTGACCCAGACAGGGTCAATGAGCAGTTCTTC,CATSLDPDRVNEQFF
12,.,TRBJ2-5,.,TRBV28,TGTGCCAGCCGGACGGTGGGGGAGACCCAGTACTTC,CASRTVGETQYF
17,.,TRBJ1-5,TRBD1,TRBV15,TGTGCCACCAGCAGCCCTCGGGACAGGGTGGGCAATCAGCCCCAGCATTTT,CATSSPRDRVGNQPQHF
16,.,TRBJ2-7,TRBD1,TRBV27,TGTGCCAGCAGATCAAATGGACAGGAAGGGACCTACGAGCAGTACTTC,CASRSNGQEGTYEQYF
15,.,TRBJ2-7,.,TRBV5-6,TGTGCCAGCAGCTTGATCAGCGGGTCTTCCTACGAGCAGTACTTC,CASSLISGSSYEQYF
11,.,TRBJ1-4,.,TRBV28,TGTGCCAGCAGCGTCGATGAAAAACTGTTTTTT,CASSVDEKLFF
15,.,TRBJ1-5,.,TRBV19,TGTGCCAGTAGTCCAAAGACGGACGGCAATCAGCCCCAGCATTTT,CASSPKTDGNQPQHF
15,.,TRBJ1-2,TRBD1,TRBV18,TGTGCCAGCTCCCAAGATACAGGGGACACGGATGGCTACACCTTC,CASSQDTGDTDGYTF
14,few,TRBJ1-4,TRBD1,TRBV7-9,TGTGCCAGCAGCTTCGGGACAGGGCGTGGAAAACTGTTTTTT,CASSFGTGRGKLFF
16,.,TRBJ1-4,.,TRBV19,TGTGCCAGTAGGATCGGACGGGCGGCGGCTAATGAAAAACTGTTTTTT,CASRIGRAAANEKLFF
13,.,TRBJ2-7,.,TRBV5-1,TGCGCCAGCAGCTTGGATGGGTGGGACGAGCAGTACTTC,CASSLDGWDEQYF
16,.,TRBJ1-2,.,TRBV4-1,TGCGCCAGCAGCCAAGATCTACAGGCGAAGGGCTATGGCTACACCTTC,CASSQDLQAKGYGYTF